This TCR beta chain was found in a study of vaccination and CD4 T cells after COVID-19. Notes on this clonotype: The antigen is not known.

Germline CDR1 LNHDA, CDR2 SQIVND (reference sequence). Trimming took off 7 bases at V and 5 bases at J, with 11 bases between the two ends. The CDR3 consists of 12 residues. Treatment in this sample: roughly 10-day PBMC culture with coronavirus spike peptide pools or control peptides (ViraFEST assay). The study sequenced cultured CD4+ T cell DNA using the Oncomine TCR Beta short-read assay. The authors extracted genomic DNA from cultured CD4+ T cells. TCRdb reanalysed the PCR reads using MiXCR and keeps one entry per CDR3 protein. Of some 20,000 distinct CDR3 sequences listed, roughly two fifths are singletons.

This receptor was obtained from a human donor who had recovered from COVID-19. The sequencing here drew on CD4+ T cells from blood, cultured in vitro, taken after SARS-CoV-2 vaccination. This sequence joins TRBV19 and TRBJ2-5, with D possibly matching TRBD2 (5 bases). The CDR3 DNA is TGTGCCAGTAAAACGACGGGGGAGACCCAGTACTTC. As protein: CASKTTGETQYF.